These 6 T cell receptor beta chains came from one sample sequenced in a study of Graves' ophthalmopathy and Graves' hyperthyroidism. Amplified TCR beta CDR3 regions were obtained using RNA transcripts as template. The library came from an HTBI-primed first-round RT-PCR and a second-round multiplex PCR. TCRdb fed the multiplex PCR reads into MiXCR, producing one record per CDR3 protein. The sample has 300,000 to 500,000 distinct CDR3 sequences; 15% are singletons. The sequencing sample was made of peripheral blood. These receptor sequences come from a woman younger than 35 with stable Graves' hyperthyroidism.

V is TRBV11-2 and J is TRBJ2-2, with TRBD2 as a possible D gene (7 bases). V lost 2 bases to trimming and J lost 10 bases, with 20 bases between them. CDR3 length equals 16 residues. CDR1 SGHAT and CDR2 FQNNGV come from the germline V gene. The CDR3 coding sequence is TGTGCCAGCAGCTTATTCGGGGGGCCCGGGAGTGAGGAGCTGTTTTTT. Translation gives CASSLFGGPGSEELFF.

This clonotype was counted many times. This chain joins TRBV7-9 and TRBJ1-2; D call uncertain. V dropped 4 bases and J dropped 7 bases, with 13 bases sitting between them. Germline assignment: CDR1 SEHNR and CDR2 FQNEAQ (reference sequence). The length of the CDR3 is 13 residues. The CDR3: CASSSWAASGYTF. The CDR3 nucleotides are TGTGCCAGCAGCTCCTGGGCCGCCTCTGGCTACACCTTC.

This sequence joins TRBV4-1 and TRBJ1-2; D is perhaps TRBD1 (6 bases). The V end lost 1 base, the J end lost 8 bases, and 20 bases lay between the germline ends. Germline lookup yields CDR1 MGHRA and CDR2 YSYEKL. The CDR3 totals 16 residues. This chain's CDR3 is CASSQAEQGARGGYTF. Here the CDR3 DNA reads TGCGCCAGCAGCCAAGCGGAGCAGGGCGCCAGGGGAGGCTACACCTTC.

This clonotype has more than one count but fewer than ten. CDR3 DNA sequence: TGTGCCAGCACCCCGGGACAGGGCCCCACCGGGGAGCTGTTTTTT. Amino acids: CASTPGQGPTGELFF. V usage is TRBV12-3 or TRBV12-4 and J usage is TRBJ2-2, with 9 bases lining up with TRBD1. The CDR3 is 15 amino acids. Losses at the gene ends were 7 bases for V and 4 bases for J; bases not matched to a gene: 7.

A few counts support this clonotype. The genes are TRBV11-2 and TRBJ2-2, with a possible D match to TRBD2 (5 bases). The CDR3 covers 13 residues. Germline CDR1 reads SGHAT; CDR2 reads FQNNGV. The V gene lost 4 bases and the J gene lost 7 bases, with 10 bases spanning the gap. The CDR3 here is CASSSRAGGELFF. In nucleotides, the CDR3 is TGTGCCAGCAGCTCCCGGGCGGGCGGGGAGCTGTTTTTT.

DNA for the CDR3: TGTGCCAGCAGTTACGCAGTAGGGACAGGGGGCGCAAATTCACCCCTCCACTTT. This translates into CASSYAVGTGGANSPLHF. V gene TRBV6-5 combines with J gene TRBJ1-6; TRBD1 aligns across 12 bases. There are 18 residues in the CDR3. The trim removed 2 bases at V and 7 bases at J, leaving 9 bases unmatched. Germline CDR1 reads MNHEY; CDR2 reads SVGAGI.